The 9 T cell receptor beta chains presented below share a single source sample, sequenced in a study of CD8 T cells in Susac syndrome (dated by TCRdb to the late 2010s). Library prep was done by the immunoSEQ multiplex PCR assay. RNA was extracted using the RNeasy kit, and about 0.5 to 1 ug of the RNA was reverse transcribed with random hexamers. TCRdb applied fastp at Q25 and MiXCR to the public reads, then kept only in-frame beta chains. Identical CDR3 protein sequences are pooled into one entry, listed with their most common genes and DNA. This sample holds tens of thousands of distinct CDR3 sequences; just under 95% were observed only once. Roughly 0.25% of the sample is in the top ten clones. The sequencing sample was made of CD8+ T cells from PBMCs. The receptors derive from a human donor in good health.

V usage is TRBV7-9 and J usage is TRBJ2-3; D is unclear. CDR3 length: 15 amino acids. In germline, CDR1 is SEHNR, CDR2 FQNEAQ (reference sequence). V was trimmed by 1 base and J by 10 bases, leaving 18 bases between them. CDR3 nucleotide sequence: TGTGCCAGCAGCTTAGTAGGCTCTGAGTCCAACGCGCAGTATTTT. It encodes CASSLVGSESNAQYF. Variable domain in full (rest from reference TRBV7-9 and TRBJ2-3): DTGVSQNPRHKITKRGQNVTFRCDPISEHNRLYWYRQTLGQGPEFLTYFQNEAQLEKSRLLSDRFSAERPKGSFSTLEIQRTEQGDSAMYLCASSLVGSESNAQYFGPGTRLTVL.

This chain connects TRBV27 to TRBJ2-7; D is possibly TRBD2 (5 bases). Germline CDR1 MNHEY, CDR2 SMNVEV (reference sequence). This CDR3 comprises 14 residues. Trimming pared 3 bases from V and 0 bases from J, leaving 9 bases between. The CDR3 region has the DNA TGTGCCAGCAGTTTGAGGGTTCTCTCCTACGAGCAGTACTTC. Translating it yields CASSLRVLSYEQYF.

This chain uses TRBV5-1 with TRBJ2-7, with a weak D call TRBD2 (6 bases). Germline CDR1 reads SGHRS; CDR2 reads YFSETQ. V lost 2 bases and J lost 3, with 9 bases in between. The CDR3 totals 13 residues. The DNA for the CDR3 is TGCGCCAGCAGCTTCTCCGGGGGCTACGAGCAGTACTTC. It codes for CASSFSGGYEQYF.

This clonotype was seen only a few times. The J gene is TRBJ2-3, the V gene TRBV6-4; 12 bases line up with TRBD2. The CDR3 loop spans 14 amino acids. V was pared by 4 bases and J by 4 bases, with 0 bases of the junction left unmatched. Germline V lookup: CDR1 MRHNA, CDR2 SNTAGT. The DNA of the CDR3 is TGTGCCAGCAGTGGGACTAGCGGGGCAGATACGCAGTATTTT. Encoded protein: CASSGTSGADTQYF.

The chain has TRBV7-9 and TRBJ2-3, with a weak D call TRBD1 (5 bases). The length of the CDR3 is 15 residues. Per germline, CDR1 SEHNR and CDR2 FQNEAQ (reference sequence). Deletions cut 5 bases from V and 2 bases from J, with 14 bases between. The chain's CDR3 is CASSPEGHFTDTQYF. In DNA, the CDR3 is TGTGCCAGCAGCCCCGAAGGACATTTCACAGATACGCAGTATTTT.

The chain carries TRBV4-1 and TRBJ2-1; 10 nucleotides agree with TRBD2. CDR3 length: 16 amino acids. Trimming removed 8 bases from V and 0 bases from J; junction bases left unmatched: 7. Germline CDR1 MGHRA, CDR2 YSYEKL. The CDR3 here is CASGGTSVSSYNEQFF. Written as DNA, the CDR3 is TGCGCCAGCGGGGGGACTAGCGTTAGCTCCTACAATGAGCAGTTCTTC.

J is TRBJ1-2 and V is TRBV9; D not resolved. This CDR3 region has 17 residues. V lost 3 bases and J 3 bases, leaving 21 bases between the germline ends. Germline V gene data show CDR1 as SGDLS and CDR2 as YYNGEE. The CDR3 reads CASSEQSYLPPYYGYTF. In DNA, the CDR3 is TGTGCCAGCAGCGAACAGTCCTACCTACCCCCATACTATGGCTACACCTTC. The complete variable domain, with remaining parts taken from reference TRBV9 and TRBJ1-2, reads DSGVTQTPKHLITATGQRVTLRCSPRSGDLSVYWYQQSLDQGLQFLIQYYNGEERAKGNILERFSAQQFPDLHSELNLSSLELGDSALYFCASSEQSYLPPYYGYTFGSGTRLTVV.

This clonotype has a handful of counts. The gene calls are TRBV20-1 and TRBJ2-7; D uncertain. This CDR3 is 13 amino acids long. The ends were cut back, 3 bases at V and 2 bases at J, with 11 bases in the middle. Germline assignment: CDR1 DFQATT and CDR2 SNEGSKA (reference sequence). The CDR3 region has the DNA TGCAGTGCTAGGGTCGGGCTAACCTACGAGCAGTACTTC. This sequence encodes CSARVGLTYEQYF.

The chain carries TRBV27 and TRBJ2-1; D may correspond to TRBD1 or TRBD2 (5 bases each). V was cut by 3 bases and J by 5 bases, with 11 bases left in between. The CDR3 consists of 14 residues. Germline values: CDR1 MNHEY, CDR2 SMNVEV (reference sequence). The CDR3 sequence is CASSFPGPHNEQFF. Written as DNA, the CDR3 is TGTGCCAGCAGTTTCCCGGGACCTCACAATGAGCAGTTCTTC.